Presented here are 17 T cell receptor beta chains from one specimen sequenced in a study of shared clonotypes between healthy human individuals. The protocol was immunoSEQ multiplex PCR, while the TCRdb copy is restricted to in-frame clones and leaves out a portion. The table shows about 600,000 clones, with less than 98% occurring only once. The sample comprised naive CD4+ T cells sorted from blood. Subset: CD45RA+ positively selected. The receptors shown here come from a woman in her 30s in good health.

The V and J genes are TRBV5-1 and TRBJ2-1, with 10 bases lining up with TRBD2. The CDR3 spans 14 residues. The V segment lost 5 bases and the J segment 8 bases; nucleotides outside the gene matches: 7. The V gene's germline CDR1 is SGHRS and CDR2 YFSETQ. CDR3 protein: CASRSGTSVYEQFF. The DNA of the CDR3 is TGCGCCAGCAGATCCGGGACTAGCGTCTATGAGCAGTTCTTC.

V and J are TRBV19 and TRBJ2-7; D is possibly TRBD1 or TRBD2 (5 bases each). Germline V gene data show CDR1 as LNHDA and CDR2 as SQIVND (reference sequence). V gave up 6 bases and J gave up 0 bases, with 15 bases separating them. CDR3 size: 15 residues. The CDR3 DNA reads TGTGCCAGTAGCTCATCCCGGGACCACTCCTACGAGCAGTACTTC. It encodes CASSSSRDHSYEQYF.

A word on this clone: This CDR3 is also generated by other DNA sequences in the sample. This chain links TRBV12-5 with TRBJ2-5; a weak D match, TRBD1 (6 bases). Germline CDR1 is LGHNT and CDR2 is FRNRAP. There are 13 residues in the CDR3. V shed 1 base and J shed 4 bases, with 7 bases lying between them. The CDR3 DNA follows: TGTGCTAGTGGTTTGGGAGGGGGAGAGACCCAGTACTTC. Its translation: CASGLGGGETQYF.

The V gene is TRBV7-9, the J gene TRBJ1-1; TRBD1 matches 7 bases. The CDR3 is 12 amino acids. V shed 5 bases, J shed 7 bases, and the junction held 4 bases outside the gene matches. Germline V lookup: CDR1 SEHNR, CDR2 FQNEAQ (reference sequence). CDR3 amino acids: CASSLGTDEAFF. The CDR3 bases are TGTGCCAGCAGCCTAGGGACAGATGAAGCTTTCTTT.

This sequence joins TRBV27 and TRBJ1-2; D possibly corresponds to TRBD1 (5 bases). CDR1 is MNHEY and CDR2 is SMNVEV in the germline V gene (reference sequence). This CDR3 contains 15 residues. V lost 0 bases and J lost 9, with 17 bases in between. CDR3 coding DNA: TGTGCCAGCAGTTTATCCCCGCAGGGTATTATCAGCTACACCTTC. It encodes CASSLSPQGIISYTF.

V gene TRBV15 combines with J gene TRBJ2-3, with D perhaps assigned TRBD1 or TRBD2 (5 bases each). CDR1 and CDR2 (germline): LNHNV, YYDKDF (reference sequence). The CDR3 consists of 12 residues. V was shortened by 6 bases and J by 6 bases, with 10 bases between the two germline ends. The CDR3 reads CATRGEPDTQYF. In DNA, the CDR3 is TGTGCCACCAGAGGGGAGCCGGATACGCAGTATTTT.

The gene calls are TRBV11-2 and TRBJ2-3; D remains ambiguous. V lost 5 bases and J lost 1, with 16 bases in between. In germline, CDR1 is SGHAT, CDR2 FQNNGV. The CDR3 contains 16 residues. CDR3 region: CASSPPPDPGTDTQYF. The CDR3 nucleotides are TGTGCCAGCAGCCCCCCCCCGGACCCGGGCACAGATACGCAGTATTTT. The full variable domain, its missing parts supplied by reference TRBV11-2 and TRBJ2-3, is EAGVAQSPRYKIIEKRQSVAFWCNPISGHATLYWYQQILGQGPKLLIQFQNNGVVDDSQLPKDRFSAERLKGVDSTLKIQPAKLEDSAVYLCASSPPPDPGTDTQYFGPGTRLTVL.

The chain has TRBV15 and TRBJ1-1; a possible D gene is TRBD1 (6 bases). Between the trimmed V and J ends, which lost 4 bases and 0 bases, there was a span of 18 bases. The CDR3 totals 17 residues. Germline V CDR1 and CDR2: LNHNV, YYDKDF (reference sequence). Here the CDR3 DNA reads TGTGCCACCAGCACCAATCGGAGGGGGAGAATGAACACTGAAGCTTTCTTT. It yields the protein CATSTNRRGRMNTEAFF.

The chain has TRBV18 and TRBJ1-5, with D hard to call. The length of the CDR3 is 14 residues. V lost 4 bases to trimming and J lost 0 bases, with 7 bases between them. Germline CDR1 KGHSH, CDR2 LQKENI. CDR3 nucleotides: TGTGCCAGCTCACTGGGGAATAGCAATCAGCCCCAGCATTTT. Protein: CASSLGNSNQPQHF.

V is TRBV5-4 and J is TRBJ2-1; D gene uncertain. Trimming left V 0 bases short and J 8 bases short, with 15 bases between. From germline, CDR1 is SGHNT and CDR2 YYREEE (reference sequence). The CDR3 loop spans 15 amino acids. The CDR3 reads CASSLGGRVLDEQFF. CDR3 coding DNA: TGTGCCAGCAGCTTGGGGGGTAGGGTTTTAGATGAGCAGTTCTTC.

The chain recombines TRBV27 with TRBJ2-1; 16 bases match TRBD2. Unmatched junction bases numbered 10, after V lost 4 bases and J lost 7 bases. Germline CDR1 MNHEY, CDR2 SMNVEV (reference sequence). The CDR3 totals 18 residues. The CDR3 DNA reads TGTGCCAGCAGTTCATACTTCGGGACTAGCGGGAGGGCAAATGAGCAGTTCTTC. The encoded protein is CASSSYFGTSGRANEQFF.

The chain employs TRBV7-9 and TRBJ2-7; D remains unclear. The V end was cut by 2 bases, the J end by 3 bases, with 11 bases between. This CDR3 region has 14 residues. Germline CDR1 reads SEHNR; CDR2 reads FQNEAQ (reference sequence). CDR3 in amino acids: CASSLPAGLYEQYF. DNA for the CDR3: TGTGCCAGCAGCTTACCCGCAGGCCTCTACGAGCAGTACTTC.

V gene TRBV4-1 combines with J gene TRBJ1-5; no clear D. The germline gives CDR1 MGHRA, CDR2 YSYEKL. The CDR3 runs 13 residues. The ends were cut back, 1 base at V and 6 bases at J, with 7 bases in the middle. The CDR3, as DNA: TGCGCCAGCAGCCAAGCTTGGAGTCAGCCCCAGCATTTT. Translated: CASSQAWSQPQHF.

The chain uses TRBV6-1 and TRBJ2-5, with unresolved D. The length of the CDR3 is 14 residues. In germline, CDR1 is MNHNS, CDR2 SASEGT. The V gene lost 5 bases and the J gene lost 5 bases, with 15 bases spanning the gap. The CDR3 region has the DNA TGTGCCAGCAGTAGGTCAAGGACGGTTGAGACCCAGTACTTC. Translating gives CASSRSRTVETQYF.

CDR3 loop: CASSQLATGELFF. The CDR3 bases are TGTGCCAGCAGCCAACTAGCGACCGGGGAGCTGTTTTTT. V gene TRBV11-3 combines with J gene TRBJ2-2; the match to TRBD2 covers 7 bases. The CDR3 is 13 residues long. The trim removed 5 bases at V and 5 bases at J, leaving 2 bases unmatched. Germline lookup yields CDR1 SGHNT and CDR2 YENEEA. The full variable domain, rest sourced from reference TRBV11-3 and TRBJ2-2, is EAGVVQSPRYKIIEKKQPVAFWCNPISGHNTLYWYLQNLGQGPELLIRYENEEAVDDSQLPKDRFSAERLKGVDSTLKIQPAELGDSAVYLCASSQLATGELFFGEGSRLTVL.

The rearrangement uses TRBV10-1 and TRBJ2-7; 9 bases match TRBD1. In germline, CDR1 is WNHNN, CDR2 SYGVQD (reference sequence). The junction had 3 bases not matched to a gene; V was cut back by 2 bases and J by 1 base. CDR3 size: 15 residues. The CDR3 nucleotides are TGCGCCAGCAGTGAGGGGGGGACAGGGTCCTACGAGCAGTACTTC. It codes for CASSEGGTGSYEQYF.

This clone was observed a single time. This rearrangement joins TRBV7-3 to TRBJ2-7, with 9 positions matching TRBD1. Per germline, CDR1 SGHTA and CDR2 FQGTGA. The length of the CDR3 is 14 residues. The junction had 8 bases not matched to a gene; V was cut back by 5 bases and J by 6 bases. The CDR3 DNA sequence: TGTGCCAGCAGCCTCCTACAGGGGGCTGGCGAGCAGTACTTC. This translates into CASSLLQGAGEQYF.